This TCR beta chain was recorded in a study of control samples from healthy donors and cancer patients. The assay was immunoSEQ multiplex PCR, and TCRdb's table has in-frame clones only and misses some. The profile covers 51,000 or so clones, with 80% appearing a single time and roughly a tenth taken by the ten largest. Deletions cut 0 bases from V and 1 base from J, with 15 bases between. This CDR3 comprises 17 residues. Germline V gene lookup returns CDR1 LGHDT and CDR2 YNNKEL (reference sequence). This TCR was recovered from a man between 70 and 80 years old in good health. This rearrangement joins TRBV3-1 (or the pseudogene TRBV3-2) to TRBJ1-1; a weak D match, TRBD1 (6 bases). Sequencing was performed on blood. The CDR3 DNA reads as TGTGCCAGCAGCCAAGACGGGAGGGGGATGGCGAACACTGAAGCTTTCTTT. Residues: CASSQDGRGMANTEAFF.